This T cell receptor (beta chain) originates from a study of T cells in Graves' hyperthyroidism and ophthalmopathy. Overall study results and limits: Ophthalmopathy was distinguished from stable hyperthyroidism by 13 V-J signatures.

RNA transcripts gave rise to amplified TCR beta CDR3 regions. When the TCR CDR3 underwent first-round RT-PCR, the HTBI primer set was used. TCRdb itself ran the multiplex PCR reads through MiXCR, one entry per CDR3 protein. This table has 750,000 to 900,000 distinct CDR3 sequences, over 35% appearing once. CDR3 length equals 13 residues. Unmatched junction bases numbered 3, after V lost 7 bases and J lost 3 bases. Germline values: CDR1 SGHRS, CDR2 YFSETQ. As for this clonotype: Its antigen remains unknown.

A patient was excluded if there was uncontrolled infection, other autoimmune disease, pregnancy or lactation. Fresh peripheral blood, 10 ml, yielded the PBMCs. The source of this sequence is a man aged 18-30 years with Graves' hyperthyroidism. This sequence joins TRBV5-1 and TRBJ1-4, with 7 bases identical to TRBD1. The sequencing sample was made of blood. Here the CDR3 DNA reads TGCGCCAGCGAGGGACAGTCTAATGAAAAACTGTTTTTT. This codes for CASEGQSNEKLFF.